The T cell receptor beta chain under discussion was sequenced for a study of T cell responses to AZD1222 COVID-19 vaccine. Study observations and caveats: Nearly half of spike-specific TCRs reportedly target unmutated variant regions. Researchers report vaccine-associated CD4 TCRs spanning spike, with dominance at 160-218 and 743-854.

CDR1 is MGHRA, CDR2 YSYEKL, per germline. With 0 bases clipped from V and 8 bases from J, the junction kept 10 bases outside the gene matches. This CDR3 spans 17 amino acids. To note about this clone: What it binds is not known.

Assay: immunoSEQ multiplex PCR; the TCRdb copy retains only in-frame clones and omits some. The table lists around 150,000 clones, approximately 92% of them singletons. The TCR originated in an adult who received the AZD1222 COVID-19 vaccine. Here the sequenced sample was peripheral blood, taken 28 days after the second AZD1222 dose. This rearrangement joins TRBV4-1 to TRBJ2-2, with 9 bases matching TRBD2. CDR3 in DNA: TGCGCCAGCAGCCAAGATCTTCTAGCGGGACCGTCGGGGGAGCTGTTTTTT. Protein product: CASSQDLLAGPSGELFF.